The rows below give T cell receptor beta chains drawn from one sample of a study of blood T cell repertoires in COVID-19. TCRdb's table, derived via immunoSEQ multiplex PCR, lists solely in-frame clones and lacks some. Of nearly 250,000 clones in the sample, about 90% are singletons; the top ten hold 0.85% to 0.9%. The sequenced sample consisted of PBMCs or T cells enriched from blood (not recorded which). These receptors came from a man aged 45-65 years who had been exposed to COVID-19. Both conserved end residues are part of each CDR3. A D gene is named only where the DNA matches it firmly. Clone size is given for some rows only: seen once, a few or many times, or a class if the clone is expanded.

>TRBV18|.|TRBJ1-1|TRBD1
CASSPLAGGWTEAFF
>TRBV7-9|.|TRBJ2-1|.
CASSPLRSYNEQFF
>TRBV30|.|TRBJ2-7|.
CAWSVGAGKRLEQYF
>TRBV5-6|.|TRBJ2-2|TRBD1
CASSWGQERTGELFF
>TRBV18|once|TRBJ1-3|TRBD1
CASSLATGMNTIYF
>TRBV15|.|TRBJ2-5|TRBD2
CATSRLSRREGWKTQYF
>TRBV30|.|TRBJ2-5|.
CAWSEGLPSLGETQYF
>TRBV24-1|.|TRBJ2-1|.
CATSGSSYNEQFF
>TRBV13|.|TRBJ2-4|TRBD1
CASSPRTGTGGAKNIQYF
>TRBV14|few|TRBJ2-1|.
CASSQVNTRIGYNEQFF
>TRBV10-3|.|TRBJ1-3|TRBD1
CAISARGQGKFPGNTIYF
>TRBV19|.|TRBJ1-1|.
CASRVAGGNTEAFF
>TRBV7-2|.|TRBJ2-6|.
CASSLDPGANVLTF
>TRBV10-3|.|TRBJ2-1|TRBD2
CAISEREGIDEQFF
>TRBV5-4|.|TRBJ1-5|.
CASSLVSGALNQPQHF
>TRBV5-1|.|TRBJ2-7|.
CASSFNGEQYF
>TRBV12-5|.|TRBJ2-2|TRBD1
CASGSGQGATGELFF
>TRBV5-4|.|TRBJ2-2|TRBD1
CASSLRDRNTGELFF
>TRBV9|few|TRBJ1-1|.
CASSFRAVETEAFF
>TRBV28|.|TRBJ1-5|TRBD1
CASSSLGQGDQPQHF
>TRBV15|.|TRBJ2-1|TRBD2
CATSRDWWEGNEQFF
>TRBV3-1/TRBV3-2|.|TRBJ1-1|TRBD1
CASSPHTGVAEAFF
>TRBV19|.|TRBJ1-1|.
CASSIVGHSTLMNTEAFF
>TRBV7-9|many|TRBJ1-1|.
CASSLVSGRVTEAFF
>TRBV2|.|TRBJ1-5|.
CASSENTHQPQHF
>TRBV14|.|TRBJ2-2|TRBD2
CASSHPGLAGGPITGELFF
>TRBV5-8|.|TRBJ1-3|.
CASSLGLISGNTIYF
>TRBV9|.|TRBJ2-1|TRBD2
CASSVTSGVYNEQFF
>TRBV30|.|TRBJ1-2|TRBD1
CAGPRGPGTGASRRYGYTF
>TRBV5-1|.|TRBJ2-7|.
CASSGGGPTLYEQYF
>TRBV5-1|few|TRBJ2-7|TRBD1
CASSRGRSAAYEQYF
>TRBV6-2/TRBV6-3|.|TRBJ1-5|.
CASSYSRQGTQPQHF
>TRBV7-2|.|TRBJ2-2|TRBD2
CASSPGLAGVGGELFF
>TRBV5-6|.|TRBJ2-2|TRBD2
CASSLFAAGVTGELFF
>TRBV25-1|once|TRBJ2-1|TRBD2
CASSELISGSAENEQFF
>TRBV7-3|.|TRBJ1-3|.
CASSLNPLGSGNTIYF
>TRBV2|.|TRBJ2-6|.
CASWRDSGANVLTF
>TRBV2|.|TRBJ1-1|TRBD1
CASSTDRYSTEAFF
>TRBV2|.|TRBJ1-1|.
CASSVSGGTEAFF
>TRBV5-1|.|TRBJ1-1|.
CASSLAQENTEAFF
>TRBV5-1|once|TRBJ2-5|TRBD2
CASSFSGGFNRETQYF
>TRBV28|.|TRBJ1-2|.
CASSPIGGSYGYTF
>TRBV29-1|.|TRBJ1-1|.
CSGQSGQMNTEAFF
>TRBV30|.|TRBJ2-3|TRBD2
CAWDTSGATDTQYF
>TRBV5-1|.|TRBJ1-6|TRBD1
CASSLGDRGGNSPLHF
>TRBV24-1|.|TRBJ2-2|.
CATSDRGADTGELFF
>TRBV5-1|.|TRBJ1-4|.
CASSLMVGAGNNEKLFF
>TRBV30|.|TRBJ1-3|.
CAWTGSGNTIYF
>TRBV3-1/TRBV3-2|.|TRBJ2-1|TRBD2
CASSQAGLAGVRGNEQFF
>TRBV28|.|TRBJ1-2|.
CASCVGGLIGYTF
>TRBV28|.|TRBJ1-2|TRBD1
CASSGTGGVNYGYTF
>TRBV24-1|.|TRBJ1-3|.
CATRGGQALNTIYF
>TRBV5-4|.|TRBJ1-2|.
CASSLSPPSTGDYGYTF
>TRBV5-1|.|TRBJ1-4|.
CASSLGSGATNEKLFF